The source of this T cell receptor (beta chain) is a study of cytomegalovirus exposure and HLA in healthy donors (dated by TCRdb to the late 2010s). For context, the study as a whole: In an earlier analysis of some 550 of the donors, under 300 Gb of sequence data and 120 million or so unique TCR beta sequences from about 179 million T cells were reported. The genetic ancestry cluster associated with self-reported Caucasian donors included around four fifths of the approximately 400 genotyped donors. Genome-wide SNP genotypes for about 65% of the 666 donors were used in a later genetic analysis, which treated that subset as a discovery cohort. All discovery cohort repertoires had been generated on a single sequencing platform. To predict cytomegalovirus infection status, the study combined high-throughput TCR immunosequencing, statistical association of individual TCRs with disease status, and machine learning. A later analysis re-examined previously published TCR beta repertoires from 610 or so donors and added high-resolution HLA genotyping to investigate patterns of TCR occurrence. The study aimed to test whether signatures of past pathogen exposure could be identified by cataloging public T cell receptors. The number of typed donors differed by locus: about 620-630 for A, B, C, DRB1 and DQB1; some 540 for DQA1; fewer than 610 for DPA1; and some 470 for DPB1. An earlier analysis of roughly 580 of the donors used high-throughput TCR beta sequencing to judge whether each TCR beta V gene segment behaved as functional or pseudogenic. On average, roughly 240,000 unique TCR beta nucleotide sequences were sequenced per donor among 398 genotyped donors of the cohort, with around 19% of those sequences being non-productive. Along with the roughly 670-subject first cohort, a separate validation cohort of roughly 110 different subjects was used. Donor age, sex, ethnicity and CMV serostatus were compiled together with the repertoire data. Class I and class II HLA loci were covered by the typing at four-digit resolution. Rather than drawing on any new phenotypic data, the later analysis identified candidate immune exposures from TCR beta sequences and the way those sequences occurred across donors. About five DR-DQ haplotypes were treated as single units for association and clustering because of strong linkage in the cohort. About 320 gigabases of sequencing data and tens of millions of unique TCR sequences were included in an early release covering roughly 600 HLA-typed donors. The study profiled the T cell repertoires of 500 to 800 subjects by immunosequencing and related them to cytomegalovirus serostatus. Results the study describes overall, beyond this receptor: In a later analysis, several top co-occurrence clusters were reported to appear linked to parvovirus B19, influenza, CMV and Epstein-Barr virus. A later analysis found that most CMV-associated TCR beta chains appeared HLA-restricted, with HLA associations seemingly driven largely by CMV exposure. The authors suggested that the approach could potentially be generalized to other disease states and immunological phenotypes. The study gave a list of roughly 150 TCR beta chains associated with cytomegalovirus. The sequencing pipeline was judged likely to have produced a cluster of highly shared sequence variants as a technical artifact. The presence/absence analyses assumed that sequencing depth was roughly uniform across donors, and that assumption may not be true. The classifier was reported to diagnose cytomegalovirus status with high specificity and sensitivity in both the original and validation cohorts. Linkage disequilibrium might explain the correlated functional status among segregating V segments, but an unknown experimental factor could not be ruled out. When HLA alleles, especially DR and DQ, strongly co-occurred, attributing TCR associations to individual alleles was difficult. Compared with the roughly 700-donor mean, donors in an Asian-associated ancestry cluster had fewer N-insertions in productive TCRs, according to a later genetic analysis. Most TCR sequences were seen in very few donors, while some public TCRs were found in many individuals. In a later analysis, HLA-associated TCR beta chains showed more clonal expansion and lower generation probabilities than non-associated chains that were equally common. A few of the identified cytomegalovirus-associated TCR beta chains were confirmed in vitro to be specific for cytomegalovirus antigens. Some IMGT-functional V segments, including TRBV6-2 and TRBV6-3, could not be told apart with the 87-base-pair reads, so those segments were excluded. In an earlier analysis of approximately 590 of the donors, most TCR beta V segments appeared in productive rearrangements about 87% or about 30% of the time, broadly matching IMGT annotations. Specific HLA alleles were associated with 15,000 to 20,000 TCR beta sequences at a false discovery rate of 0.05 in a later analysis. Because counts were too low, seventeen rarely observed V segments, including chromosome 9 orphons, were left out of the earlier analysis of 500 to 750 of the donors. The only immune exposure information available for the cohort was CMV serostatus. A further reported finding was that TCR beta sequences accurately predicted the HLA-A and HLA-B alleles for most subjects in the first cohort. Because HLA typing was unavailable for some donors at each locus, only the typed subset was used in association tests. A later analysis found that TCR association rates varied across HLA loci, with DRB1 alleles showing the most associated TCRs and HLA-C alleles the fewest. A later genetic analysis associated a missense DCLRE1C variant with V-gene and J-gene trimming of TCR beta chains, and an independent cohort replicated the association. Only TCR beta chains were sequenced in this cohort, and the absence of alpha or paired-chain data limited detectable features.

The method behind the library was the immunoSEQ multiplex PCR assay. The multiplex PCR relied on a mix of 60 forward primers for TCR Vbeta segments and 13 reverse primers for TCR Jbeta segments. The CDR3 region of rearranged TCR beta genes was amplified from genomic DNA by a multiplex PCR assay. The Illumina HiSeq System was used to sequence the amplified TCR beta libraries as 87-base-pair reads. Under the source paper's analysis protocol: A later analysis counted about 76 million unique TCR beta chains across the 650 to 800 repertoires, and 9.5 million to 11 million of these chains were shared by at least two donors. Raw reads were error-corrected and collapsed into unique sequences by a nearest-neighbor algorithm in which closely related sequences were merged to remove PCR and sequencing errors. Alignment of CDR3 sequences to IMGT reference sequences was used to assign V, D and J gene segments. For a sequence to be retained, a match of at least six nucleotides to both a V gene segment and a J gene segment was required. Rearrangements were classified as productive when the CDR3 lacked stop codons and remained in frame with V and J, and all other rearrangements were classified as non-productive. CDR3 was defined by IMGT convention, running from the second conserved V-encoded cysteine to the conserved J-encoded phenylalanine. The earlier analysis of some 580 of the donors excluded any sequence lacking an unambiguous match to a single V gene segment. In an earlier analysis of 587 of the donors, V segments were called functional above 56.7% productive rearrangements and were called segregating when the between-donor standard deviation exceeded 5%. A statistical classification framework was built for diagnosing cytomegalovirus status from the catalog of TCR beta chain sequences. In a later analysis, V and J genes were assigned by comparing TCR nucleotide sequences against IMGT/GENE-DB human TR gene sequences. A later analysis assigned CDR3 sequences and most-parsimonious VDJ recombination scenarios with the TCRdist pipeline. In a later analysis, each TCR beta chain was defined by its CDR3 amino acid sequence together with its V-gene family, and reads without a unique V-gene family were excluded. A later analysis removed 592 highly shared, low-generation-probability nucleotide sequences to deal with suspected cross-contamination and a sequencing artifact. For each public chain, a later analysis derived a clonal expansion index from normalized ranks of inferred template counts within each repertoire. A later analysis computed generation probabilities with a VDJ recombination model fitted to out-of-frame rearrangements, and checked the results against IGoR. In a later analysis, TCR-TCR, TCR-HLA and TCR-CMV co-occurrence was scored with hypergeometric tests, and a repertoire-size bias correction was applied to TCR pairs. To estimate false discovery rates, a later analysis permuted the HLA or CMV assignments 20 times. In a later analysis, co-occurring TCRs were grouped using DBSCAN, and TCRdist sequence similarity was added for clustering within HLA-allele-positive subsets. For co-occurrence clustering, repertoires with fewer than 30,000 or more than 120,000 public chains were excluded, along with about five repertoires with anomalous nucleotide sharing. In TCRdb, the immuneACCESS table is reduced to in-frame sequences with V and J assigned. These tables do not hold every clone; where another copy was compared, an unresolved V gene accounts for under half, and the others remain unexplained. Clonal size and the V and J genes are those of that table, whereas D and trimming came from the DNA. The sample table shows 150,000 or so clones, and less than 10% are seen once. The ten biggest clones cover 1.8% of the sample.

This clone has only a few counts. Its antigen has not been determined. No per-base quality is available; no much larger clone lies one base away. The germline V gene sets CDR1 to MNHEY and CDR2 to SVGAGI. The CDR3 starts with the cysteine, ends with the phenylalanine, and has 15 residues. Here the CDR3 DNA is all that survives: 45 bases in frame from base 1. V gives up 3 bases and J gives up 4 bases, and the segment between their germline ends measures 15 bases. The cohort comprised 666 healthy bone marrow donors. At the time of sampling, all cohort members were nominally healthy, though unrecorded immune exposures were likely present. The donor tested CMV seronegative and was one of the 352 seronegative cohort members. A peripheral blood sample was provided by each donor, and peripheral blood mononuclear cells were used for TCR beta sequencing. Genomic DNA was extracted from the blood cell samples with the Qiagen DNeasy Blood Extraction Kit.

This chain joins TRBV6-5 to TRBJ2-5; a weak D assignment points to TRBD2 (6 bases agree). The receptor was derived from a man in his forties or fifties in good health and CMV-seronegative. Sequencing used PBMCs. CDR3 loop: CASSYWERGGETQYF. The bases read TGTGCCAGCAGTTATTGGGAGAGGGGAGGAGAGACCCAGTACTTC.